This record covers a single TCR beta chain. The antigen is undetermined. PCR employed 60 Vbeta and 13 Jbeta primers. Only in-frame clones appear in the TCRdb table, and some are missing; sequencing was by immunoSEQ multiplex PCR. The table includes approximately 220,000 clones, less than 85% detected once. This sample is part of a study of cytomegalovirus exposure and HLA in healthy donors. Trimming took 1 base from V and 2 from J, leaving 12 bases between them. The CDR3 runs 16 residues. CDR1 is MNHNS and CDR2 is SASEGT in the germline V gene. Study conclusions and caveats: In a later analysis, TCR beta V- and J-gene trimming was associated with a missense DCLRE1C variant. CMV antigen specificity of a few CMV-associated chains was confirmed in vitro. Most subjects had HLA-A and HLA-B alleles reportedly predicted accurately by TCR beta sequences. Across donors, presence/absence analyses took sequencing depth to be roughly uniform.

Material for sequencing was PBMCs. The sequence came from a man in his late teens or twenties in good health and CMV-seronegative. This rearrangement joins TRBV6-1 to TRBJ2-1, with TRBD2 as a possible D gene (5 bases). The CDR3 here is CASSEGVSGAYNEQFF. As DNA, the CDR3 is TGTGCCAGCAGTGAAGGGGTCAGCGGTGCCTACAATGAGCAGTTCTTC.